These 24 T cell receptor beta chains were all obtained from the same sample, sequenced in a study of human T cells and chemical hapten exposure. TCRdb fed the RACE reads into MiXCR, producing one record per CDR3 protein. The repertoire holds 75,000 to 90,000 distinct CDR3 sequences, with around 11% as singletons. Time point described: patch test 1, 2 weeks after DPC sensitization. The treatment here: therapeutic diphenylcyclopropenone sensitization with weekly scalp DPC. Sequenced here: whole blood, sampled in connection with sensitization to the hapten diphenylcyclopropenone (DPC). The origin of the receptors is a woman aged 55-69 years with alopecia areata. Some clones in this sample may be carry-over from other donors' samples.

This clonotype showed up many times. This rearrangement joins TRBV10-2 to TRBJ2-4; D remains ambiguous. V was pared by 7 bases and J by 8 bases, with 12 bases between. Looked up from germline, CDR1 is WSHSY and CDR2 is SAAADI. The length of the CDR3 is 12 residues. This CDR3 reads CASTERMDIQYF. The CDR3 DNA follows: TGCGCCAGCACTGAAAGAATGGACATTCAGTACTTC.

This chain links TRBV7-2 with TRBJ2-7; 9 bases fit TRBD1. The CDR3 is made up of 14 amino acids. In germline, CDR1 is SGHTA, CDR2 FQGNSA. V shed 3 bases and J 3 bases; nucleotides not matched to a gene: 3. DNA of the CDR3: TGTGCCAGCAGCTTGTGGACAGGGGACTACGAGCAGTACTTC. Amino acids: CASSLWTGDYEQYF. Combining the CDR3 with reference TRBV7-2 and TRBJ2-7 gives the whole variable domain GAGVSQSPSNKVTEKGKDVELRCDPISGHTALYWYRQSLGQGLEFLIYFQGNSAPDKSGLPSDRFSAERTGGSVSTLTIQRTQQEDSAVYLCASSLWTGDYEQYFGPGTRLTVT.

This clonotype was picked up a small number of times. The genes are TRBV6-5 and TRBJ2-4; tentative D call: TRBD1 (6 bases). The V and J ends lost 4 bases and 6 bases respectively, with 13 bases between them. The germline V gene has CDR1 MNHEY and CDR2 SVGAGI. The CDR3 length is 14 residues. CDR3 amino acids: CASSLAQGVNIQYF. CDR3 sequence (DNA): TGTGCCAGCAGTTTAGCACAGGGTGTAAACATTCAGTACTTC.

The genes are TRBV29-1 and TRBJ2-1; unclear D gene. The V gene lost 5 bases and the J gene lost 5 bases, with 4 bases spanning the gap. Germline lookup yields CDR1 SQVTM and CDR2 ANQGSEA. The CDR3 runs 10 residues. The CDR3 sequence: CSVPDNEQFF. For the CDR3, the DNA is TGCAGCGTTCCTGACAATGAGCAGTTCTTC.

The chain links TRBV9 to TRBJ1-2; weak D call: TRBD1 (5 bases). The CDR3 loop spans 13 amino acids. The germline V and J ends were trimmed by 2 bases and 5 bases, with 10 bases remaining between them. Germline V gene data show CDR1 as SGDLS and CDR2 as YYNGEE. CDR3 amino acids: CASSVQGEYGYTF. The CDR3 DNA reads TGTGCCAGCAGCGTTCAGGGAGAGTATGGCTACACCTTC. The full variable domain, completed using reference TRBV9 and TRBJ1-2, is DSGVTQTPKHLITATGQRVTLRCSPRSGDLSVYWYQQSLDQGLQFLIQYYNGEERAKGNILERFSAQQFPDLHSELNLSSLELGDSALYFCASSVQGEYGYTFGSGTRLTVV.

The chain combines TRBV11-3 with TRBJ2-1, with D tentatively TRBD1 or TRBD2 (5 bases each). The ends were cut back, 1 base at V and 9 bases at J, with 10 bases in the middle. The CDR3 is 13 amino acids. Germline V gene lookup returns CDR1 SGHNT and CDR2 YENEEA. CDR3 region: CASSLGPGTEQFF. The CDR3 DNA sequence: TGTGCCAGCAGCTTAGGGCCGGGGACTGAGCAGTTCTTC.

The J gene is TRBJ2-1, the V gene TRBV29-1, with 12 positions matching TRBD2. Germline values: CDR1 SQVTM, CDR2 ANQGSEA. The V gene end was trimmed by 5 bases and the J gene end by 0 bases; junction bases not matched to a gene: 14. The CDR3 has 19 amino acids. CDR3 coding DNA: TGCAGCGTTCGAAACCCTACTAGCGGGGGGCCCCACTCCTACAATGAGCAGTTCTTC. Translation gives CSVRNPTSGGPHSYNEQFF.

The chain couples TRBV11-3 to TRBJ2-7, with 9 positions matching TRBD1. V dropped 5 bases and J dropped 2; count of bases not matched to a gene: 7. Germline loops: CDR1 SGHNT, CDR2 YENEEA. The CDR3 covers 15 residues. The CDR3, as DNA: TGTGCCAGCAGCCAAGGACAGGGGTTTCCCTACGAGCAGTACTTC. It yields the protein CASSQGQGFPYEQYF.

V is TRBV4-1 and J is TRBJ1-1; D is unclear. The V end lost 2 bases, the J end lost 6 bases, and 19 bases lay between the germline ends. Per the germline V gene, CDR1 is MGHRA and CDR2 is YSYEKL. The CDR3 contains 16 residues. The CDR3 protein is CASSQFPTGKDSEAFF. CDR3 in DNA: TGCGCCAGCAGCCAATTCCCGACGGGGAAAGATTCTGAAGCTTTCTTT.

This chain joins TRBV10-1 and TRBJ2-3; D possibly corresponds to TRBD2 (6 bases). Trimming cost V 5 bases and J 4 bases, with 13 bases left between them. The CDR3 extends over 14 amino acids. Germline V gene data show CDR1 as WNHNN and CDR2 as SYGVQD (reference sequence). CDR3 coding DNA: TGCGCCAGCAGTCGCGGGGCAATGGCAGATACGCAGTATTTT. Translation: CASSRGAMADTQYF.

This clonotype has ten or more counts. V usage is TRBV6-1 and J usage is TRBJ2-7; 7 positions match TRBD1. In germline, CDR1 is MNHNS, CDR2 SASEGT. This CDR3 has 15 residues. With V trimmed by 1 base and J by 3 bases, 6 bases remained unmatched. CDR3 nucleotide sequence: TGTGCCAGCAGTGAAGGACAGGGTACGTTCTACGAGCAGTACTTC. Its translation: CASSEGQGTFYEQYF.

In this sample, this clonotype turned up a few times. V gene TRBV4-2 combines with J gene TRBJ2-5; TRBD2 agrees at 13 bases. This CDR3 region has 16 residues. J was trimmed by 9 bases and V by 1 base; bases with no gene match: 8. The V gene's germline CDR1 is LGHNA and CDR2 YNFKEQ. The CDR3 sequence is CASSQALAGGPRPQYF. The DNA of the CDR3 is TGTGCCAGCAGCCAAGCACTAGCGGGGGGGCCACGGCCCCAGTACTTC.

The sample holds a few counts of this clonotype. This rearrangement joins TRBV27 to TRBJ2-3, with a possible D match to TRBD2 (6 bases). V was cut by 2 bases and J by 2 bases, with 14 bases left in between. The CDR3 is 16 residues long. Germline V gene data show CDR1 as MNHEY and CDR2 as SMNVEV (reference sequence). The CDR3, as DNA: TGTGCCAGCAGTTTAATGGCGGGGCACTTCACAGATACGCAGTATTTT. It is translated as CASSLMAGHFTDTQYF.

This chain uses TRBV5-4 with TRBJ1-2, with 8 bases matching TRBD1. The CDR3 runs 13 residues. CDR1 and CDR2 (germline): SGHNT, YYREEE (reference sequence). V shed 6 bases, J shed 6 bases, and the junction held 7 bases outside the gene matches. CDR3 coding DNA: TGTGCCAGCACAAGGGACAGGATGAATGGCTACACCTTC. This codes for CASTRDRMNGYTF.

For this clonotype: With a much larger clone just one base away, this may be a read error. The CDR3 nucleotides read TGTGCCAGCAGTCTCCGACTAGCGGCGGGGCTTGTGTACGAGCAGTACTTC. It specifies CASSLRLAAGLVYEQYF. V usage is TRBV12-3 or TRBV12-4 and J usage is TRBJ2-7, with TRBD2 matching over 9 bases. The J segment lost 4 bases and the V segment lost 5 bases, leaving 15 bases of the junction unmatched. The CDR3 totals 17 residues.

The chain employs TRBV27 and TRBJ1-5; TRBD1 aligns across 7 bases. The V and J ends lost 4 bases and 6 bases, in that order; junction bases with no gene match: 15. CDR3 length equals 17 residues. Germline lookup yields CDR1 MNHEY and CDR2 SMNVEV (reference sequence). The CDR3 DNA reads as TGTGCCAGCAGTTCATCCCCGACAGGGTTTGGGTCTCAGCCCCAGCATTTT. Protein product: CASSSSPTGFGSQPQHF.

The sample holds many counts of this clonotype. The V gene is TRBV12-3 or TRBV12-4, the J gene TRBJ1-3, with 7 bases fitting TRBD1. Germline trimming cut 8 bases from V and 1 base from J; bases unmatched to any gene: 8. The CDR3 consists of 15 residues. The CDR3 protein is CASRLETGSGNTIYF. CDR3 DNA sequence: TGTGCCAGCCGCTTGGAGACAGGGTCTGGAAACACCATATATTTT.

V is TRBV27 and J is TRBJ1-6; D might be TRBD1 (5 bases). Germline-derived CDR1 and CDR2 are MNHEY and SMNVEV (reference sequence). The CDR3 runs 19 residues. V gave up 5 bases and J gave up 1 base, with 21 bases separating them. The CDR3 spells CASSNSSPGPGSYNSPLHF. The CDR3 DNA follows: TGTGCCAGCAGTAATAGCAGCCCAGGGCCGGGGTCCTATAATTCACCCCTCCACTTT.

The chain uses TRBV3-1 and TRBJ2-3; TRBD2 matches 10 bases. After removal of 0 bases from V and 1 base from J, the junction contained 1 base not matched to a gene. Per germline, CDR1 LGHDT and CDR2 YNNKEL (reference sequence). The CDR3 contains 16 residues. DNA of the CDR3: TGTGCCAGCAGCCAAGAGCTAGCGGGGGGCACAGATACGCAGTATTTT. Its translation is CASSQELAGGTDTQYF.

The sample holds many counts of this clonotype. V usage is TRBV7-8 and J usage is TRBJ1-2; D is unresolved. Germline V gives CDR1 SGHVS, CDR2 FQNEAQ. V was cut by 0 bases and J by 1 base, with 6 bases left in between. The CDR3 contains 14 residues. The CDR3 loop is CASSLAQNNYGYTF. The CDR3 DNA sequence: TGTGCCAGCAGCTTAGCCCAGAATAACTATGGCTACACCTTC.

The chain joins TRBV9 to TRBJ2-1; D is unresolved. Trimming removed 3 bases at V and 5 bases at J, with 6 bases between. Per germline, CDR1 SGDLS and CDR2 YYNGEE. CDR3 length: 12 amino acids. CDR3: CASSGTHNEQFF. DNA for the CDR3: TGTGCCAGCAGCGGGACGCACAATGAGCAGTTCTTC.

This clonotype appeared many times. The rearrangement joins TRBV25-1 to TRBJ2-7, with 7 bases that match TRBD2. Germline values: CDR1 MGHDK, CDR2 SYGVNS. J gave up 7 bases and V 5 bases, and 8 bases lay outside the gene matches. The CDR3 consists of 13 residues. The CDR3 protein is CASSSLAVREQYF. The CDR3 DNA is TGTGCCAGCAGTAGCCTAGCGGTAAGGGAGCAGTACTTC.

This clonotype was found many times. The V call is TRBV7-6, the J call TRBJ2-4; TRBD2 agrees at 11 bases. CDR1 and CDR2 (germline): SGHVS, FNYEAQ. The junction had 0 bases not matched to a gene; V was cut back by 2 bases and J by 9 bases. CDR3 length equals 13 residues. The CDR3 DNA sequence: TGTGCCAGCAGCTTACTAGCGGGGGGCATTCAGTACTTC. Translated: CASSLLAGGIQYF. The whole variable domain, filled in from reference TRBV7-6 and TRBJ2-4, reads GAGVSQSPRYKVTKRGQDVALRCDPISGHVSLYWYRQALGQGPEFLTYFNYEAQQDKSGLPNDRFSAERPEGSISTLTIQRTEQRDSAMYRCASSLLAGGIQYFGAGTRLSVL.

The rearrangement joins TRBV5-1 to TRBJ2-1; D remains unclear. Trimming stripped 6 bases from V and 7 bases from J, with 8 bases between. Per germline, CDR1 SGHRS and CDR2 YFSETQ. The CDR3 contains 11 residues. CDR3 coding DNA: TGCGCCAGCATGGATTTGAATGAGCAGTTCTTC. Translated, it gives CASMDLNEQFF. The full variable domain, with the rest looked up from reference TRBV5-1 and TRBJ2-1, is KAGVTQTPRYLIKTRGQQVTLSCSPISGHRSVSWYQQTPGQGLQFLFEYFSETQRNKGNFPGRFSGRQFSNSRSEMNVSTLELGDSALYLCASMDLNEQFFGPGTRLTVL.